The entry below gives a single T cell receptor (beta chain) sequence along with its context. This specimen belongs to a study of T cells in Graves' hyperthyroidism and ophthalmopathy. Trimming cost V 0 bases and J 3 bases, with 9 bases left between them. The germline gives CDR1 LGHNA, CDR2 YNFKEQ. This CDR3 has 15 amino acids. Amplified TCR beta CDR3 regions derived from RNA transcripts. RT-PCR in the first round (using the HTBI primer set) targeted the TCR CDR3. TCRdb fed the multiplex PCR reads into MiXCR, producing one record per CDR3 protein. The sample records 750,000 to 950,000 distinct CDR3 sequences, over 35% being singletons.

Input material: blood. The source of this sequence is a young man with Graves' hyperthyroidism. This chain uses TRBV4-2 with TRBJ1-5; D is possibly TRBD1 (5 bases). Here the CDR3 reads CASSQDAGTNQPQHF. CDR3 in DNA: TGTGCCAGCAGCCAAGATGCAGGGACCAATCAGCCCCAGCATTTT.